This T cell receptor beta chain emerged from a study of cytomegalovirus exposure and HLA in healthy donors. Assay: immunoSEQ multiplex PCR; the TCRdb copy retains only in-frame clones and omits some. The sample includes some 140,000 clones, around 80% of them seen just once. This clone appeared a few times. The specimen sequenced was PBMCs. The TCR sequence derives from a young man in good health and CMV-seropositive.

CDR3 in amino acids: CASSSISGGSYNEQFF. The CDR3 bases are TGTGCCAGCAGTTCAATTAGCGGGGGCTCCTACAATGAGCAGTTCTTC. J is TRBJ2-1 and V is TRBV6-6; TRBD2 matches 9 bases. CDR1 is MNHNY and CDR2 is SVGAGI in the germline V gene (reference sequence). Trimming took 4 bases from V and 0 from J; bases not matched to a gene: 4. The CDR3 consists of 16 residues.